Following are 25 T cell receptor beta chains from one sample sequenced in a study of spatial heterogeneity in lung cancer. Each CDR3 protein gets one entry after TCRdb re-called the 5' RACE reads with MiXCR. In the table there are tens of thousands of distinct CDR3 sequences, 12% of which are singletons. The time point here: blood at routine non-recurrence follow-up after resection. The specimen comprised PBMCs, sampled at follow-up. These receptors all come from a male donor with early-stage non-small cell lung cancer.

This clonotype was detected ten times or more. This chain joins TRBV11-2 and TRBJ2-1; D is uncertain. CDR3 length: 14 residues. Germline V CDR1 and CDR2: SGHAT, FQNNGV. The germline V and J ends were trimmed by 3 bases and 10 bases, with 16 bases remaining between them. The CDR3 DNA sequence: TGTGCCAGCAGCTTTAACCCCTCCAATGAAGAGCAGTTCTTC. Protein sequence: CASSFNPSNEEQFF.

In its sample, this clonotype was seen many times. This chain connects TRBV21-1 to TRBJ2-1. TRBV21-1 corresponds to a pseudogene. The CDR3 totals 16 residues. This chain's CDR3 is CASSKFYGRSQNEQFF. The CDR3, as DNA: TGTGCCAGCAGCAAATTTTACGGACGGAGTCAAAATGAGCAGTTCTTC.

The CDR3 bases are TGTGCCAGCAGCGAATCGGGACAGGGCATTCTCGGGGCCAACGTCCTGACTTTC. It encodes CASSESGQGILGANVLTF. The chain joins TRBV28 to TRBJ2-6; 9 nucleotides agree with TRBD1. Per germline, CDR1 MDHEN and CDR2 SYDVKM. This CDR3 has 18 amino acids. The V gene end was trimmed by 6 bases and the J gene end by 4 bases; junction bases not matched to a gene: 13.

This chain connects TRBV30 to TRBJ2-6; perhaps TRBD1 as D (6 bases). CDR1 is GTSNPN, CDR2 SVGIG, per germline (reference sequence). V lost 4 bases and J lost 1, with 14 bases in between. This CDR3 comprises 16 residues. Written as DNA, the CDR3 is TGTGCCTGGATCCTGGCAGGGGTTTCTGGGGCCAACGTCCTGACTTTC. Amino acids: CAWILAGVSGANVLTF.

In its sample, this clonotype was seen many times. The V gene is TRBV5-4, the J gene TRBJ2-7; TRBD2 matches 7 bases. The V gene's germline CDR1 is SGHNT and CDR2 YYREEE (reference sequence). J was trimmed by 0 bases and V by 5 bases; bases with no gene match: 8. This CDR3 contains 15 residues. This chain's CDR3 is CASSARSGASYEQYF. The CDR3 DNA sequence: TGTGCCAGCAGTGCCCGAAGCGGGGCCTCCTACGAGCAGTACTTC.

This clonotype has only a few counts. The chain employs TRBV4-2 and TRBJ2-5; 8 bases match TRBD2. Germline CDR1 and CDR2: LGHNA and YNFKEQ. The V and J ends lost 2 bases and 9 bases, in that order; junction bases with no gene match: 17. The CDR3 is made up of 17 amino acids. The CDR3 loop reads CASSQFPGGATRGAQYF. The CDR3 DNA is TGTGCCAGCAGCCAATTTCCCGGGGGGGCTACCCGAGGGGCCCAGTACTTC.

V usage is TRBV5-1 and J usage is TRBJ2-7, with unresolved D. Germline V lookup: CDR1 SGHRS, CDR2 YFSETQ. The CDR3 length is 15 residues. The V gene lost 4 bases and the J gene lost 2 bases, with 16 bases spanning the gap. The CDR3 loop reads CASSRTALNPYEQYF. The DNA for the CDR3 is TGCGCCAGCAGCCGTACAGCCCTAAATCCCTACGAGCAGTACTTC.

This clonotype has at least ten counts. The chain links TRBV7-6 to TRBJ2-1, with 7 bases that match TRBD2. Germline V lookup: CDR1 SGHVS, CDR2 FNYEAQ. Trimming removed 4 bases from V and 10 bases from J; junction bases left unmatched: 7. The CDR3 sequence is 13 residues long. This CDR3 reads CASSYSALAEQFF. The CDR3 nucleotides are TGTGCCAGCAGCTACTCGGCACTAGCGGAGCAGTTCTTC.

This clonotype was counted at least ten times. The genes are TRBV29-1 and TRBJ1-1; weak D call: TRBD1 (6 bases). The length of the CDR3 is 11 residues. CDR1 and CDR2 from the germline V gene are SQVTM and ANQGSEA. V gave up 7 bases and J gave up 6 bases, with 12 bases separating them. The CDR3 sequence is CSGRKGAEAFF. DNA for the CDR3: TGCAGCGGCAGAAAGGGGGCTGAAGCTTTCTTT.

Many counts were recorded for this clonotype. The rearrangement uses TRBV7-9 and TRBJ2-7, with D hard to call. This CDR3 contains 14 residues. V was pared by 5 bases and J by 2 bases, with 13 bases between. Germline V gene lookup returns CDR1 SEHNR and CDR2 FQNEAQ (reference sequence). The DNA of the CDR3 is TGTGCCAGCAGCGTCGGTGAACAAACCTACGAGCAGTACTTC. Translation: CASSVGEQTYEQYF.

This clonotype was counted at least ten times. The chain is built from TRBV5-4 and TRBJ2-1; 10 positions agree with TRBD2. V shed 4 bases and J 7 bases; nucleotides not matched to a gene: 8. CDR1 SGHNT and CDR2 YYREEE come from the germline V gene (reference sequence). The CDR3 sequence is 15 residues long. This CDR3 reads CASSLSGRTGNEQFF. The CDR3, as DNA: TGTGCCAGCAGCCTTAGCGGGAGGACGGGTAATGAGCAGTTCTTC.

J is TRBJ2-7 and V is TRBV4-3, with TRBD2 matching over 10 bases. Germline CDR1 reads LGHNA; CDR2 reads YSLEER. With 4 bases clipped from V and 2 bases from J, the junction kept 5 bases outside the gene matches. The CDR3 is 15 amino acids. The CDR3 DNA sequence: TGCGCCAGCAGCCTCGGGACTAGCGACGCCTACGAGCAGTACTTC. As protein: CASSLGTSDAYEQYF.

This clonotype was picked up many times. The genes are TRBV20-1 and TRBJ2-7, with D perhaps TRBD2 (6 bases). Per germline, CDR1 DFQATT and CDR2 SNEGSKA (reference sequence). The CDR3 is 12 amino acids. Trimming took off 5 bases at V and 6 bases at J, with 14 bases between the two ends. CDR3 sequence (DNA): TGCAGTGCTGGAGGGCAGGGAGGCGAGCAGTACTTC. This encodes CSAGGQGGEQYF.

The chain has TRBV19 and TRBJ2-1; D unresolved. With 5 bases removed from V and 3 bases from J, the gap between germline ends came to 14 bases. CDR1 is LNHDA and CDR2 is SQIVND in the germline V gene (reference sequence). The CDR3 contains 15 residues. The chain's CDR3 is CASSQLPKLYNEQFF. CDR3 nucleotide sequence: TGTGCCAGTAGTCAACTACCGAAACTCTACAATGAGCAGTTCTTC. Full variable domain (missing parts from reference TRBV19 and TRBJ2-1): DGGITQSPKYLFRKEGQNVTLSCEQNLNHDAMYWYRQDPGQGLRLIYYSQIVNDFQKGDIAEGYSVSREKKESFPLTVTSAQKNPTAFYLCASSQLPKLYNEQFFGPGTRLTVL.

The genes are TRBV5-4 and TRBJ2-2, with a weak D call TRBD1 (6 bases). Germline assignment: CDR1 SGHNT and CDR2 YYREEE (reference sequence). V lost 9 bases, J lost 6 bases, and 18 bases lay in between. The CDR3 runs 14 residues. As DNA, the CDR3 is TGTGCCACCCAGGGGCGACTCGAGCCCGGGGAGCTGTTTTTT. Amino acids: CATQGRLEPGELFF.

At least ten counts were recorded for this clonotype. The chain uses TRBV6-6 and TRBJ2-3, with 9 bases matching TRBD2. CDR3 length: 14 amino acids. Germline-derived CDR1 and CDR2 are MNHNY and SVGAGI (reference sequence). V shed 6 bases, J shed 2 bases, and the junction held 3 bases outside the gene matches. In DNA, the CDR3 is TGTGCCAGCAGGCCTAGCGGGACCACAGATACGCAGTATTTT. Protein product: CASRPSGTTDTQYF.

The rearrangement joins TRBV2 to TRBJ2-7, with D tentatively TRBD2 (6 bases). V gave up 6 bases and J gave up 3 bases, with 12 bases separating them. Germline V gene sequence: CDR1 SNHLY, CDR2 FYNNEI. This CDR3 is built from 13 residues. The CDR3, as DNA: TGTGCCAGCAGGAAGCAGGGAGGCTACGAGCAGTACTTC. Its protein product is CASRKQGGYEQYF.

This clonotype was seen a few times. This chain links TRBV7-2 with TRBJ2-3; TRBD2 matches at 9 bases. The junction had 5 bases not matched to a gene; V was cut back by 0 bases and J by 1 base. Per the germline V gene, CDR1 is SGHTA and CDR2 is FQGNSA. CDR3 length equals 17 residues. CDR3 region: CASSLAGIAGGTDTQYF. CDR3 sequence (DNA): TGTGCCAGCAGCTTAGCGGGGATAGCGGGGGGCACAGATACGCAGTATTTT.

This clonotype has a handful of counts. This chain connects TRBV23-1 to TRBJ2-5; D is uncertain. TRBV23-1 is flagged as an ORF with uncertain function. V lost 2 bases and J 2 bases, leaving 9 bases between the germline ends. CDR3 length: 14 residues. CDR3 nucleotide sequence: TGCGCCAGCAGTCAACCCGGGCAGCAAGAGACCCAGTACTTC. Its protein is CASSQPGQQETQYF.

The chain links TRBV20-1 to TRBJ2-7; 12 bases align to TRBD2. After removal of 6 bases from V and 4 bases from J, the junction contained 4 bases not matched to a gene. CDR1 DFQATT and CDR2 SNEGSKA come from the germline V gene (reference sequence). CDR3 length equals 13 residues. CDR3: CSAGLAGTYEQYF. The CDR3 DNA is TGCAGTGCAGGACTAGCGGGAACTTACGAGCAGTACTTC.

This clonotype was detected many times. J is TRBJ1-1 and V is TRBV9; unclear D gene. The ends were cut back, 0 bases at V and 0 bases at J, with 24 bases in the middle. Per the germline V gene, CDR1 is SGDLS and CDR2 is YYNGEE. CDR3 length equals 20 residues. This chain's CDR3 is CASSVGFISGHRAMNTEAFF. For the CDR3, the DNA is TGTGCCAGCAGCGTAGGCTTTATTTCGGGCCACCGTGCAATGAACACTGAAGCTTTCTTT.

This clonotype was seen ten or more times. A read error may produce the germline difference seen at one junction end. V and J are TRBV7-9 and TRBJ2-3, with unresolved D. CDR1 SEHNR and CDR2 FQNEAQ come from the germline V gene (reference sequence). The CDR3 runs to 12 residues. The chain's CDR3 is CATSTSTDTQYF. As DNA, the CDR3 is TGTGCCACCAGCACTAGCACAGATACGCAGTATTTT.

This clonotype has a handful of counts. It is unclear where the CDR3 begins or ends on the DNA, so no DNA is shown, and the CDR3 is as TCRdb lists it. The chain couples TRBV30 to TRBJ2-2; the D call of TRBD1 is as the table states it, not checked on the DNA. The CDR3 has 15 residues if both end residues are counted. The germline V gene has CDR1 GTSNPN and CDR2 SVGIG (reference sequence). This CDR3 is CAQRGETRTPGSCFF.

The table lists this clonotype with many counts. The rearrangement joins TRBV27 to TRBJ2-6, with D perhaps TRBD1 or TRBD2 (5 bases each). This CDR3 region has 15 residues. CDR1 MNHEY and CDR2 SMNVEV come from the germline V gene (reference sequence). V was pared by 6 bases and J by 0 bases, with 9 bases between. The CDR3 reads CASRGEYSGANVLTF. Written as DNA, the CDR3 is TGTGCCAGCAGGGGGGAATACTCTGGGGCCAACGTCCTGACTTTC.

This clonotype was detected ten times or more. The V call is TRBV20-1, the J call TRBJ1-6; no firm D call. The germline CDR1 and CDR2 sequences are DFQATT and SNEGSKA (reference sequence). V lost 5 bases, J lost 7 bases, and 12 bases lay in between. The CDR3 has 13 residues. The CDR3: CSAARLENSPLHF. The DNA for the CDR3 is TGCAGTGCTGCCCGGCTAGAGAATTCACCCCTCCACTTT.